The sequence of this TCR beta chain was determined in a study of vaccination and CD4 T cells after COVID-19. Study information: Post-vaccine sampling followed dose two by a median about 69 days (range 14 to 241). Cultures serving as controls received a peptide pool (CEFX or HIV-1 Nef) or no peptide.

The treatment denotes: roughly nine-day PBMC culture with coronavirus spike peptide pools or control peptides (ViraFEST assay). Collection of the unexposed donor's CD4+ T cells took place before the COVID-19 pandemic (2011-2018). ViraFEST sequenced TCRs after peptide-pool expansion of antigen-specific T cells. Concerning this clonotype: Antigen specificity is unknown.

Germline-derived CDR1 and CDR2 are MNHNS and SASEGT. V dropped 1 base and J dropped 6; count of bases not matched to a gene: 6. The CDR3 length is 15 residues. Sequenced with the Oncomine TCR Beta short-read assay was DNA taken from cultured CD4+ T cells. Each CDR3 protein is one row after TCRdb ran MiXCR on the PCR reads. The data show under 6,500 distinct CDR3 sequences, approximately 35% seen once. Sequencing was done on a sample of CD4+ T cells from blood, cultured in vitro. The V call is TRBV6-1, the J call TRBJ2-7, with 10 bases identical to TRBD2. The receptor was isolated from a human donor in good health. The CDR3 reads CASSEERGGASEQYF. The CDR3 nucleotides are TGTGCCAGCAGTGAAGAGCGGGGGGGTGCCTCCGAGCAGTACTTC.